In this sample, the clone carrying this TCR beta chain turned up many times. The antigen is undetermined. This CDR3 comprises 12 residues. The germline V gene encodes CDR1 SNHLY and CDR2 FYNNEI. The entry originates in a study of T-cell reconstitution after alpha-beta-depleted transplantation in children. Study-wide results and limits: Newly produced T cells mostly accounted for T-cell counts and diversity one year post-transplant.

Unique molecular identifiers featured in how the TCRbeta library was prepared. MiXCR was run by TCRdb on the PCR reads, yielding one entry per CDR3 protein. The table shows 180,000 or so distinct CDR3 sequences, with about 6% occurring only once. The rearrangement links TRBV2 to TRBJ2-2; maybe TRBD1 (7 bases). The receptor's source is a girl in the first two years of life with combined immunodeficiency, due to receive a stem cell transplant. The source was PBMCs, collected before TCRalphabeta/CD19-depleted stem cell transplant. The CDR3 loop reads CANQGGSGELFF. Here the CDR3 DNA reads TGTGCTAACCAGGGGGGATCCGGGGAGCTGTTTTTT.